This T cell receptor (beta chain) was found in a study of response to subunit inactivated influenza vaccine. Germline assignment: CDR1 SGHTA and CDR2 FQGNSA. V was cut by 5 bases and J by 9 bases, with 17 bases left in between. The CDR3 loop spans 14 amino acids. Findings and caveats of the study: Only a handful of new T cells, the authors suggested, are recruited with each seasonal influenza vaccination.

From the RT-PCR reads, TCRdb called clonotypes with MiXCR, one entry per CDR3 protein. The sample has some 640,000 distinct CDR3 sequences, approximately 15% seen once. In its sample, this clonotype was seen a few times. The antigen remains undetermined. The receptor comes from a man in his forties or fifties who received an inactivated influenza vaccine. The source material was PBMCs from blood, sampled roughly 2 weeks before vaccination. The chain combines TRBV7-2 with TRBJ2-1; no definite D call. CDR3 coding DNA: TGTGCCAGCAGCCCGTTTACCTCCACCAGTGAGCAGTTCTTC. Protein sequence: CASSPFTSTSEQFF.